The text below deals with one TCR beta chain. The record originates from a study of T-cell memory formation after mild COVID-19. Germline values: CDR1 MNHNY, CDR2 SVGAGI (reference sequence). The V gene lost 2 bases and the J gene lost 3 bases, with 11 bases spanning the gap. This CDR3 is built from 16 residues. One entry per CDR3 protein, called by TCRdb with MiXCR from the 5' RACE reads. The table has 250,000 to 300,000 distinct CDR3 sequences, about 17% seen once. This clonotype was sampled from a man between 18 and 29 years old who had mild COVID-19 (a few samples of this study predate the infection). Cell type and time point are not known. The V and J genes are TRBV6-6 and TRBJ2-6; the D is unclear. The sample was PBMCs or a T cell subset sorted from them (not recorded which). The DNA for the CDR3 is TGTGCCAGCAGTTACCCCCTAGGTGGTGGGGCCAACGTCCTGACTTTC. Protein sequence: CASSYPLGGGANVLTF.